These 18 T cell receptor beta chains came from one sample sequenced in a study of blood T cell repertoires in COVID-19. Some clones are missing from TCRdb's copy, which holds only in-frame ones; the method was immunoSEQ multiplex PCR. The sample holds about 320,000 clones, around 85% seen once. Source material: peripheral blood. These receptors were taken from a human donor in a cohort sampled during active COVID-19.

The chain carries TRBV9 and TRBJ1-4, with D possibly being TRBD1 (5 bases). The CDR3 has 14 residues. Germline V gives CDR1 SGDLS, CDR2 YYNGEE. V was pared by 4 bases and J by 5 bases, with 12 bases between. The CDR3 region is CASSPGGGNEKLFF. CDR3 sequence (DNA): TGTGCCAGCAGCCCCGGGGGGGGGAATGAAAAACTGTTTTTT.

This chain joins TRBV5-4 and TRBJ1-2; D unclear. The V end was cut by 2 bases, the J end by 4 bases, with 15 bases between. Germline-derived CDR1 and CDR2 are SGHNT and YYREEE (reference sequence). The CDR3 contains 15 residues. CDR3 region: CASSFSYGGIYGYTF. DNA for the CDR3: TGTGCCAGCAGCTTTTCATACGGAGGCATCTATGGCTACACCTTC.

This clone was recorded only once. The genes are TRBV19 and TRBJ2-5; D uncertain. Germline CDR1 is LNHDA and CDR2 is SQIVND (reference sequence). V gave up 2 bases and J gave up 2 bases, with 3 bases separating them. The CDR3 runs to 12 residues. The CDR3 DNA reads TGTGCCAGTAGTATACTGCAAGAGACCCAGTACTTC. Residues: CASSILQETQYF.

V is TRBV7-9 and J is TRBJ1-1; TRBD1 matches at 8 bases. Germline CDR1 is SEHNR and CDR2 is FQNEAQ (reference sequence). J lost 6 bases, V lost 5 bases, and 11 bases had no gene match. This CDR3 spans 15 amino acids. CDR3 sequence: CASSHYSRGHAEAFF. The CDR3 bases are TGTGCCAGCAGCCACTACTCCAGGGGGCACGCTGAAGCTTTCTTT.

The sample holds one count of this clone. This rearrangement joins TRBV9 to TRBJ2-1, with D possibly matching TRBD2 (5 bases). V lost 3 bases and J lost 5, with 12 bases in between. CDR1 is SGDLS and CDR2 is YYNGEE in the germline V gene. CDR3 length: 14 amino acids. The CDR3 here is CASSAPTGNNEQFF. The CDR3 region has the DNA TGTGCCAGCAGCGCTCCGACCGGGAACAATGAGCAGTTCTTC.

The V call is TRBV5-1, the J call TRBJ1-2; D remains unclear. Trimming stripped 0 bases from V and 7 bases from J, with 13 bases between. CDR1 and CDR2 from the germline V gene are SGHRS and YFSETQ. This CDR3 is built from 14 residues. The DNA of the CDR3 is TGCGCCAGCAGCTTGGTCGGCGGTATCGCTGGCTACACCTTC. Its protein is CASSLVGGIAGYTF.

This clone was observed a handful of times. CDR3 protein: CASSPRGTSGGGLEQFF. DNA for the CDR3: TGTGCCAGCAGCCCCAGAGGGACTAGCGGGGGGGGACTTGAGCAGTTCTTC. The chain recombines TRBV3-1 (or the pseudogene TRBV3-2) with TRBJ2-1; 16 bases line up with TRBD2. Germline V lookup: CDR1 LGHDT, CDR2 YNNKEL (reference sequence). The CDR3 runs to 17 residues. Trimming cost V 4 bases and J 9 bases; bases outside gene matches: 9.

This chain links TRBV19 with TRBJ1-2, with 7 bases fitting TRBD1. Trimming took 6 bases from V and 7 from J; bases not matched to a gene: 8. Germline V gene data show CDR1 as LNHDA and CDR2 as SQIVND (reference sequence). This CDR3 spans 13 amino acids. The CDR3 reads CASSTQGQSGYTF. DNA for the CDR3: TGTGCCAGTAGCACACAGGGGCAGAGTGGCTACACCTTC.

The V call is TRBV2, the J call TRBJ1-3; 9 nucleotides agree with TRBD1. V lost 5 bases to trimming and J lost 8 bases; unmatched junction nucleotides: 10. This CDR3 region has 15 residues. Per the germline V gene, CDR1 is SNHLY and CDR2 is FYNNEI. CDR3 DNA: TGTGCCAGCAGTTATACAGGGGGCCAGGGCGACACCATATATTTT. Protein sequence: CASSYTGGQGDTIYF.

In nucleotides, the CDR3 is TGCGCCAGCAGTGACGGGAGCTCCTATAATTCACCCCTCCACTTT. This sequence encodes CASSDGSSYNSPLHF. The rearrangement joins TRBV10-1 to TRBJ1-6, with D hard to call. Trimming shortened V by 3 bases and J by 0 bases, and 6 bases separated the two germline ends. This CDR3 is built from 15 residues. The V gene's germline CDR1 is WNHNN and CDR2 SYGVQD (reference sequence).

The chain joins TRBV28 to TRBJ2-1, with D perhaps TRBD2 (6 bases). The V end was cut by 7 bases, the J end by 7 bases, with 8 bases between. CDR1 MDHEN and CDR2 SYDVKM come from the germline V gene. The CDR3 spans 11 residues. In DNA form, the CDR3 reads TGTGCCAGCAATGCGGGGAATGAGCAGTTCTTC. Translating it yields CASNAGNEQFF.

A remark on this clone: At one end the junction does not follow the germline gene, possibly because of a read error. DNA for the CDR3: TGTGCCAGCAGCCATAGCGAACGGGGGAGCCTATTTTTT. Amino acids: CASSHSERGSLFF. V gene TRBV3-1 (or the pseudogene TRBV3-2) combines with J gene TRBJ2-3, with D maybe TRBD2 (6 bases). CDR3 length equals 13 residues. The V gene's germline CDR1 is LGHDT and CDR2 YNNKEL (reference sequence).

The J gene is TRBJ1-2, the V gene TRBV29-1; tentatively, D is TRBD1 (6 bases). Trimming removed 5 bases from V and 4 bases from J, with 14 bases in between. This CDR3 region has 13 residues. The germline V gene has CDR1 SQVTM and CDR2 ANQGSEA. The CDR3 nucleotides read TGCAGCGTTCAAAGAGGGGGAAGCTATGGCTACACCTTC. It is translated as CSVQRGGSYGYTF.

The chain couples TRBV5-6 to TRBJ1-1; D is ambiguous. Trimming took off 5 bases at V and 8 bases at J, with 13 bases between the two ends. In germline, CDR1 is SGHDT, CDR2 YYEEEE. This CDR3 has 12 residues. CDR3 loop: CASSSQALEAFF. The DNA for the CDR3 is TGTGCCAGCAGTTCGCAGGCGTTAGAAGCTTTCTTT.

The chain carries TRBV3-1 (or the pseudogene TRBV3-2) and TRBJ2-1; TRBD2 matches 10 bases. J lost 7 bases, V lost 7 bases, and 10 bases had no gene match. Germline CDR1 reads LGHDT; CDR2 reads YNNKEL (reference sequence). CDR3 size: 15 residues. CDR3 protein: CASISSGGALNEQFF. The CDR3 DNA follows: TGTGCCAGCATCTCGAGCGGGGGGGCCTTGAATGAGCAGTTCTTC.

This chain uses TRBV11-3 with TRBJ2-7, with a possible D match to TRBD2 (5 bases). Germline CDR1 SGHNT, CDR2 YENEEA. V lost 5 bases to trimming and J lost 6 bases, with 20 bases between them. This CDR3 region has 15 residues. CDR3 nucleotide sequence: TGTGCCAGCAGCGTTGGAGGTAGAAGTTGGACCGAGCAGTACTTC. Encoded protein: CASSVGGRSWTEQYF. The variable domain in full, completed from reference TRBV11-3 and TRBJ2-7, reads EAGVVQSPRYKIIEKKQPVAFWCNPISGHNTLYWYLQNLGQGPELLIRYENEEAVDDSQLPKDRFSAERLKGVDSTLKIQPAELGDSAVYLCASSVGGRSWTEQYFGPGTRLTVT.

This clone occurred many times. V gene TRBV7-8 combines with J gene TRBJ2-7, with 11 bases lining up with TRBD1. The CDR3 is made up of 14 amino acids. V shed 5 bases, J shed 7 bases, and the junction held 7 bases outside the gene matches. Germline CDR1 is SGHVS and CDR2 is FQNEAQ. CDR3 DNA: TGTGCCAGCAGCCCGGGGACAGGGGGTCGGGAGCAGTACTTC. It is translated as CASSPGTGGREQYF.

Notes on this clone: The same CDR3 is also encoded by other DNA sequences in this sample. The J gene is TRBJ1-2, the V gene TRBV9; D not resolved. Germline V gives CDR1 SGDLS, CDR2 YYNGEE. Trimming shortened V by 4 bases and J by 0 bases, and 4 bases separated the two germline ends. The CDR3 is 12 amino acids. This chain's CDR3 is CASSPSNYGYTF. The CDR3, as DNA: TGTGCCAGCAGCCCTTCTAACTATGGCTACACCTTC.